This TCR beta chain is drawn from a study of identical twins. CDR1 MGHRA and CDR2 YSYEKL come from the germline V gene. There are 16 residues in the CDR3. The V and J ends lost 1 base and 3 bases, in that order; junction bases with no gene match: 5. The authors used template switching to add a universal primer site and gave cDNA unique molecular identifiers. TCRdb ran MiXCR on the 5' RACE reads and lists one entry per CDR3 protein. The top ten hold about 9.1% of the sample, which has over 200,000 distinct CDR3 sequences, roughly a tenth seen once. The clonotype was recovered from a man aged 45-65 years in good health. Sample: memory T cells sorted from blood. The J gene is TRBJ1-4, the V gene TRBV4-1, with TRBD1 matching 7 bases. The CDR3 region is CASSQAIGTANEKLFF. The CDR3 region has the DNA TGCGCCAGCAGCCAAGCTATCGGGACAGCTAATGAAAAACTGTTTTTT.